The source of this T cell receptor beta chain is a study of blood T cell repertoires in COVID-19 (dated by TCRdb to 2018 to 2020). Regarding the complete study: Collaborator samples came from the United States, Italy and Spain and covered acute and convalescent phases of COVID-19. The prospective study material was composed of cDNA or gDNA derived from T cells, B-cell-depleted T cells, or PBMCs. A de-identified subject ID, COVID-19 status, age in years and sex were almost always included in the sample metadata. HLA class I and class II types, where available, came from metadata supplied by the sample provider rather than from assay-based typing. Samples were obtained from the ongoing ImmuneRACE study (first 160 participants) and from 1,000 to 1,500 subjects provided by 6 global collaborators. The repertoires were released in a freely available public database intended as a resource for research on the immune response to SARS-CoV-2. Subjects who had been exposed to COVID-19, were actively infected with it, or had recovered from it provided the deeply sampled blood TCRbeta repertoires that made up the dataset. Paper-wide results and their limitations: The quantity of clinical and demographic metadata differed by source and by participant and was supplied without curation.

With respect to this clone: The antigen this receptor binds is unknown. Base quality data are lacking; no much larger clone is found one base away.

TCRbeta CDR3 regions were amplified from genomic DNA by means of the immunoSEQ Assay, a bias-controlled multiplex PCR. Per the authors' processing: Nucleated cell counts per sample were estimated from amplification of reference gene primers within the assay. To quantify the absolute abundance of each unique TCRbeta CDR3 rearrangement, sequence reads were collapsed and filtered. For each sample, productive Simpson clonality was calculated by taking the square root of Simpson's diversity index across productive rearrangements. Drawn from immuneACCESS, this table holds only the in-frame rearrangements with V and J called that TCRdb kept. Clones are partly lost; checked studies trace under half to an unresolved V gene and leave the rest unexplained. The V and J calls and the clone size are those of that table, but D and trimming were determined from the DNA. Present in this sample are around 69,000 clones, roughly 79% of which were seen just once. Of the sample, 20% falls within the top ten clones.

Each collaborating institution followed its own protocols to collect whole blood in K2EDTA tubes. Collaborator samples were shipped for TCRbeta analysis as frozen whole blood, isolated PBMCs, or DNA extracted from either sample type. The CDR3 has 15 amino acids, counting the end cysteine and phenylalanine. This entry keeps only the CDR3 DNA: 45 bases, framed from base 1. Trimming accounts for 7 bases at V and 2 bases at J, while the number of junction bases matched to no gene is 6. Per the germline V gene, SGHVS is the CDR1 and FNYEAQ is the CDR2. The receptor chain draws on TRBV7-6 and TRBJ1-5, and TRBD1 aligns with 9 junction nucleotides. Sample: peripheral blood. The origin of this receptor is a woman aged 70-85 years with acute or convalescent COVID-19. The DNA sequence is TGTGCCAGCACCCCGGGACAGGGAGGCAATCAGCCCCAGCATTTT. This encodes CASTPGQGGNQPQHF.